The 9 T cell receptor beta chains below were found in one sample sequenced in a study of shared clonotypes between healthy human individuals. Libraries were prepared by immunoSEQ multiplex PCR; TCRdb keeps only in-frame clonotypes and omits some of them. The sample yields under 2.5 million clones, 80% to 95% seen once. The specimen was naive CD4+ T cells from PBMCs. Subset noted: CD45RA+ positively selected. The receptors originated from a man aged 18 to 35 in good health. Some clones in this sample may be carry-over from other donors' samples.

The chain carries TRBV11-1 and TRBJ2-7; D is ambiguous. Germline lookup yields CDR1 SGHAT and CDR2 FQDESV (reference sequence). The CDR3 runs to 15 residues. V was trimmed by 5 bases and J by 1 base, leaving 15 bases between them. The CDR3 sequence is CASSLVSGSSYEQYF. As DNA, the CDR3 is TGTGCCAGCAGCCTGGTCTCTGGCAGTTCCTACGAGCAGTACTTC.

The V and J genes are TRBV28 and TRBJ1-2; D is undetermined. The CDR3 has 13 residues. V was cut by 8 bases and J by 2 bases, with 12 bases left in between. Germline assignment: CDR1 MDHEN and CDR2 SYDVKM. This CDR3 is CASRGSGNYGYTF. CDR3 nucleotides: TGTGCCAGCCGCGGTTCCGGAAACTATGGCTACACCTTC.

The gene calls are TRBV2 and TRBJ2-2; TRBD1 is a possible D gene (5 bases). Looked up from germline, CDR1 is SNHLY and CDR2 is FYNNEI. This CDR3 is built from 15 residues. V was pared by 4 bases and J by 2 bases, with 11 bases between. CDR3 protein: CASSGRRANTGELFF. The DNA for the CDR3 is TGTGCCAGCAGTGGACGCAGGGCAAACACCGGGGAGCTGTTTTTT.

CDR3 region: CASSRPLGTDYGYTF. The CDR3 DNA is TGTGCCAGCAGCCGGCCGCTCGGGACGGACTATGGCTACACCTTC. The chain employs TRBV4-2 and TRBJ1-2, with D maybe TRBD1 (5 bases). The V end was cut by 4 bases, the J end by 3 bases, with 15 bases between. The CDR3 loop spans 15 amino acids. Germline V gene data show CDR1 as LGHNA and CDR2 as YNFKEQ.

V is TRBV7-3 and J is TRBJ2-3; 12 bases fit TRBD1. Trimming removed 5 bases from V and 5 bases from J; junction bases left unmatched: 5. CDR3 length equals 15 residues. The germline V gene encodes CDR1 SGHTA and CDR2 FQGTGA. CDR3 sequence: CASSPGQGAVDTQYF. The CDR3 nucleotides are TGTGCCAGCAGCCCGGGACAGGGGGCCGTAGATACGCAGTATTTT.

The gene calls are TRBV28 and TRBJ1-4; TRBD1 matches at 8 bases. J lost 8 bases, V lost 5 bases, and 10 bases had no gene match. This CDR3 region has 15 residues. The V gene's germline CDR1 is MDHEN and CDR2 SYDVKM. The CDR3 DNA is TGTGCCAGCAGTATCCGGACAGGGATCATGGAAAAACTGTTTTTT. It encodes CASSIRTGIMEKLFF.

The gene calls are TRBV29-1 and TRBJ1-2; 7 positions agree with TRBD1. CDR1 is SQVTM, CDR2 ANQGSEA, per germline. The CDR3 loop spans 14 amino acids. The V segment lost 5 bases and the J segment 0 bases; nucleotides outside the gene matches: 6. CDR3 sequence (DNA): TGCAGCGTTCCAAGGGGGCTAGCTAACTATGGCTACACCTTC. It translates to CSVPRGLANYGYTF.

The V call is TRBV27, the J call TRBJ2-7; 11 bases fit TRBD2. CDR1 is MNHEY and CDR2 is SMNVEV in the germline V gene (reference sequence). Unmatched junction bases numbered 8, after V lost 1 base and J lost 0 bases. The CDR3 consists of 18 residues. DNA of the CDR3: TGTGCCAGCAGTTTATGGTCGGTAGCGGGAGGGCTCTCCTACGAGCAGTACTTC. It is translated as CASSLWSVAGGLSYEQYF.

This clone was observed a single time. CDR3 DNA: TGTGCCAGCAGTTACGGCGGGGAGGGGGCGGCAAACACCATATATTTT. This encodes CASSYGGEGAANTIYF. The chain is built from TRBV6-6 and TRBJ1-3; 7 bases are a match to TRBD1. Germline loops: CDR1 MNHNY, CDR2 SVGAGI (reference sequence). The CDR3 is 16 residues long. The ends lost 2 bases at V and 6 bases at J; junction bases unmatched: 10.